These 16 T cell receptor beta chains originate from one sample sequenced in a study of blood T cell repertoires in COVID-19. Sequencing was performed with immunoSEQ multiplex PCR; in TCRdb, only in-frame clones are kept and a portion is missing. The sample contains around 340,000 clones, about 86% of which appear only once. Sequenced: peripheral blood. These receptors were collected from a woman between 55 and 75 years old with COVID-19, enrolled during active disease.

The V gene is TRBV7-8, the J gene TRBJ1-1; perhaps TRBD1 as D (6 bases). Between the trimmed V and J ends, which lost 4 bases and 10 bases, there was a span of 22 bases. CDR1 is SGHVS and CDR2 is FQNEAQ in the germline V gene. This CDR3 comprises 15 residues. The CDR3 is CASSSNSRTGKGAFF. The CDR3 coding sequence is TGTGCCAGCAGCTCAAATTCCCGAACAGGGAAGGGAGCTTTCTTT.

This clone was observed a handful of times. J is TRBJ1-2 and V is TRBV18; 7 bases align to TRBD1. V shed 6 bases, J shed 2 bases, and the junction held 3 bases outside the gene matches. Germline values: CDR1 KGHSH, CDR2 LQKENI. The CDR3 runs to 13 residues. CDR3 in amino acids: CASSRGQNYGYTF. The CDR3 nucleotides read TGTGCCAGCTCGCGGGGACAGAACTATGGCTACACCTTC.

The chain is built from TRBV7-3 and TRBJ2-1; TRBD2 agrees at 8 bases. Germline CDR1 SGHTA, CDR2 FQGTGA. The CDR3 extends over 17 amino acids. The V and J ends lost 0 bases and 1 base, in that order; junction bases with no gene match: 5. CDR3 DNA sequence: TGTGCCAGCAGCTTAACTAGCGGGGCAGGGTCCTACAATGAGCAGTTCTTC. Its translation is CASSLTSGAGSYNEQFF. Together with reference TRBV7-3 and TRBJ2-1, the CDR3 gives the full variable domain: GAGVSQTPSNKVTEKGKYVELRCDPISGHTALYWYRQSLGQGPEFLIYFQGTGAADDSGLPNDRFFAVRPEGSVSTLKIQRTERGDSAVYLCASSLTSGAGSYNEQFFGPGTRLTVL.

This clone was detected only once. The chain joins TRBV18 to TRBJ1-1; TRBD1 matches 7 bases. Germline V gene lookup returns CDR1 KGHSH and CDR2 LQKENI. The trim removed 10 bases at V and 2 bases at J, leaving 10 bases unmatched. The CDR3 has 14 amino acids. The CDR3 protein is CATFMGQPNTEAFF. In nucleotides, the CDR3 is TGTGCCACCTTCATGGGACAGCCTAACACTGAAGCTTTCTTT.

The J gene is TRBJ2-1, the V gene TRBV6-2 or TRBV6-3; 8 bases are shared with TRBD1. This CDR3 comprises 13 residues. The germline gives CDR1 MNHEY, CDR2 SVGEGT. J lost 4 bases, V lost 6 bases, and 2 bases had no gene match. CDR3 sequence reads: CASSWTGYNEQFF. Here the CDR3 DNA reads TGTGCCAGCAGCTGGACAGGGTACAATGAGCAGTTCTTC.

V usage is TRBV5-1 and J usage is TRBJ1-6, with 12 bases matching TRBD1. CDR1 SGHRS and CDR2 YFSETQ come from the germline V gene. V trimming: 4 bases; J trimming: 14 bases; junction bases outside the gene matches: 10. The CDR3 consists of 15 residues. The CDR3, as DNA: TGCGCCAGCAGCCCGGGGACAGGGGGCGCACAGGCCCTCCACTTT. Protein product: CASSPGTGGAQALHF.

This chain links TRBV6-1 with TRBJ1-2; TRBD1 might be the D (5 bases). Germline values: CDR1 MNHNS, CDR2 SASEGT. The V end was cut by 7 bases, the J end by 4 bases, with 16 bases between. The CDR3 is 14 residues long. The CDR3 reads CASKDVQGAYGYTF. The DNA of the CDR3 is TGTGCCAGCAAAGATGTGCAGGGTGCCTATGGCTACACCTTC.

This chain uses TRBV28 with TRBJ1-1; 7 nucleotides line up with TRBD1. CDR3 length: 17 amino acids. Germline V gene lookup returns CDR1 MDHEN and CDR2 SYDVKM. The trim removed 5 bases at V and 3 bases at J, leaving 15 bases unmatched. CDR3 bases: TGTGCCAGCAGTCAAACCCGACAGGGCTCCTGGGACACTGAAGCTTTCTTT. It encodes CASSQTRQGSWDTEAFF.

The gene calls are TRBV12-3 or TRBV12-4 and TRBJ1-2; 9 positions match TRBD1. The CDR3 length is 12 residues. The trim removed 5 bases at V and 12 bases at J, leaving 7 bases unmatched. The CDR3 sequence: CASSQDRGRDTF. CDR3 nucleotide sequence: TGTGCCAGCAGTCAGGACAGGGGCAGGGACACCTTC.

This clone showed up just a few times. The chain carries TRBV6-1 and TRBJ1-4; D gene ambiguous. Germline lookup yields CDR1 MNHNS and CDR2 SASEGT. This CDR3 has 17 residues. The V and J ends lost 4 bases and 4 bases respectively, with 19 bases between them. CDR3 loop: CASSVLRDQASNEKLFF. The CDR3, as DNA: TGTGCCAGCAGTGTCTTGAGGGATCAAGCAAGTAATGAAAAACTGTTTTTT.

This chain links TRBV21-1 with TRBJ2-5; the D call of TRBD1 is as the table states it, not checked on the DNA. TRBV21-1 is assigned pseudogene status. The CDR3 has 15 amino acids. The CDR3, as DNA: TGTGCCAGCAGCAAAGGCGACAGGACCCAAGAGACCCAGTACTTC. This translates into CASSKGDRTQETQYF.

CDR3 sequence (DNA): TGTGCCAGCAGCCGGCTAGCGGGGGTCAATGAGCAGTTCTTC. This translates into CASSRLAGVNEQFF. The V call is TRBV3-1 (or the pseudogene TRBV3-2), the J call TRBJ2-1, with TRBD2 identical over 10 bases. The length of the CDR3 is 14 residues. Trimming cost V 4 bases and J 6 bases; bases outside gene matches: 3. The V gene's germline CDR1 is LGHDT and CDR2 YNNKEL (reference sequence).

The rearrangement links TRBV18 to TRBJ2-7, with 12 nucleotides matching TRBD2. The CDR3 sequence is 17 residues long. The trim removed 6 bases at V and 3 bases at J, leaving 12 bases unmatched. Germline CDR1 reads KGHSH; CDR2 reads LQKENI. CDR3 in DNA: TGTGCCAGCTCCCTCGGGACTAGCGGGTGGCGGGGCTACGAGCAGTACTTC. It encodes CASSLGTSGWRGYEQYF.

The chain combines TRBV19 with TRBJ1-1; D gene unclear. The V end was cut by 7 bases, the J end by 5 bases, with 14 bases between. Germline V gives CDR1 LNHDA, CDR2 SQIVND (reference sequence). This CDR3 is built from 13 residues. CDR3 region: CASTQYLNTEAFF. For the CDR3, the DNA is TGTGCCAGTACCCAATACCTAAATACTGAAGCTTTCTTT.

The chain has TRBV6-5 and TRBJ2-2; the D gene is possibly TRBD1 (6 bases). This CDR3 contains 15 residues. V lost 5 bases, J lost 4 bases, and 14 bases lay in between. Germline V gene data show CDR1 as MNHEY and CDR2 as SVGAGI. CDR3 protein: CASSRMGTITGELFF. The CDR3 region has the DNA TGTGCCAGCAGTCGAATGGGGACAATCACCGGGGAGCTGTTTTTT.

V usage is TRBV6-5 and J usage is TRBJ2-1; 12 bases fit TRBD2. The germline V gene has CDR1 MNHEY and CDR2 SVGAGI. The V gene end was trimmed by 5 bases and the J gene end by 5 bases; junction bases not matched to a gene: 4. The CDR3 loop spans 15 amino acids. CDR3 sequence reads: CASSTGLAGNNEQFF. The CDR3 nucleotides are TGTGCCAGCAGTACCGGACTAGCGGGGAACAATGAGCAGTTCTTC.